This T cell receptor beta chain was recovered during a study of shared clonotypes between healthy human individuals. Findings of the study overall: Rarefaction showed sorted-subset sequencing was incomplete despite large depth. A handful of donors held around 5% of naive CD4 clonotypes in common.

Every donor, a Caucasian adult, lived in Nashville, Tennessee. The sorted-subset replicate PCRs were given 150 to 200 ng DNA, which is tens of thousands of T cell genomes. Clones were sequenced by immunoSEQ multiplex PCR, and TCRdb holds only the in-frame ones, with some missing. Of hundreds of thousands of clones in the sample, less than 80% were seen once. This clone showed up just a few times. Its antigen is not identified. The material sequenced was memory CD4+ T cells sorted from blood. Subset indicated: CD45RA-negative fraction. The source of this sequence is a woman aged 25-40 years in good health.

The CDR3 here is CASSLRGVEYRTQYF. The CDR3 coding sequence is TGTGCCAGCAGCCTTCGGGGAGTTGAGTATCGGACCCAGTACTTC. The V call is TRBV5-4, the J call TRBJ2-5; TRBD2 is a possible D gene (5 bases). The germline gives CDR1 SGHNT, CDR2 YYREEE (reference sequence). The CDR3 runs 15 residues. Trimming left V 4 bases short and J 7 bases short, with 20 bases between. Full variable domain (rest looked up from reference TRBV5-4 and TRBJ2-5): ETGVTQSPTHLIKTRGQQVTLRCSSQSGHNTVSWYQQALGQGPQFIFQYYREEENGRGNFPPRFSGLQFPNYSSELNVNALELDDSALYLCASSLRGVEYRTQYFGPGTRLLVL.